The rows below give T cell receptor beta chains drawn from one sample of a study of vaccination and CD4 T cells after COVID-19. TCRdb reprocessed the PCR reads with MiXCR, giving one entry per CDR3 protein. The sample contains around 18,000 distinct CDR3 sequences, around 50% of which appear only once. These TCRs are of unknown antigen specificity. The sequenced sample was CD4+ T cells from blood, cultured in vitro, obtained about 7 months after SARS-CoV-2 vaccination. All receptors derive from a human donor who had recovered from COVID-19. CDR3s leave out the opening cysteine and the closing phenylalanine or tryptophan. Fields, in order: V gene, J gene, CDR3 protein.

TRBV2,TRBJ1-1,ASSEGAGTEAF
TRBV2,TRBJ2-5,ASSETRTGGGETQY
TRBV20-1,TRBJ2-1,SAWGGATGLEQF
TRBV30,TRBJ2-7,AWSVLGPYEQY
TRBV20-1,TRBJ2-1,SVRGLRGANEQF
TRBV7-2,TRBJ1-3,ASSPLPPGSGNTIY
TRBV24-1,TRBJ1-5,ATSFHRGVGNQPQH
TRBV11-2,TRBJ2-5,ASSLDPRGRGRRGETQY
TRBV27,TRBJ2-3,ASSLRGTDTQY
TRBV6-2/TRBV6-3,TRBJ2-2,ASRPAENTGELF
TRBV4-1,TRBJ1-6,ASSQDTTNSPLH
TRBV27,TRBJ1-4,ASRRASTNEKLF
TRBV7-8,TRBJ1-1,ASSLNPGTEAF
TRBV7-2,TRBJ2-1,ASSQLANAYNEQF
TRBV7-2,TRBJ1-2,ASSLVADYGYT
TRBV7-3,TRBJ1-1,ASSFTMNTEAF
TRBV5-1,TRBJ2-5,ASSFGHGLAGAGETQY
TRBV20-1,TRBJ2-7,SARGLGAAGGEQY
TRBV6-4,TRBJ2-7,ASSGDRGRPTYEQY
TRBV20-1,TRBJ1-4,SARAGRQGRDEKLF
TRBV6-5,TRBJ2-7,ASSYGQTTGSQY
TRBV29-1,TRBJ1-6,SVREASFGSPLH
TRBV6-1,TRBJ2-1,ASSAGGPRLGYNEQF
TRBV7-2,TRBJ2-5,ASSPTGGVETQY
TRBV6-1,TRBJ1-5,ASSPPSQPQH
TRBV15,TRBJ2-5,ATRGAGLETQY
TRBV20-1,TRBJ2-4,SATPGLAGGNRGNIQY
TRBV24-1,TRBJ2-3,ATSGQGTDTQY
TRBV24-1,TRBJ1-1,ATSVPDRANAIAEAF
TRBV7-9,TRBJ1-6,ASSFLRAGNSPLH
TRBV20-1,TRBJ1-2,SARSGGGPNYGYT
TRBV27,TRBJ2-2,ASRKQATGELF
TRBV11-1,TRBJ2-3,ASSGLAGTDTQY
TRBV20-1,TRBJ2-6,SARNRGRPGANVLT
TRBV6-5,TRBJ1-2,ASSYLRDSYGYT
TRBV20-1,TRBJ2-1,SAINSGRAFEQF
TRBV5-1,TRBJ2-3,ASSLVAGTDTQY
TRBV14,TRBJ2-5,ASSYSGQVEETQY
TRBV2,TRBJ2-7,ASSSQAYEQY
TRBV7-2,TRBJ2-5,ASSLGGLAGGQETQY
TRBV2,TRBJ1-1,ASGLLNTEAF
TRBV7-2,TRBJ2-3,ASSLHRDTDTQY
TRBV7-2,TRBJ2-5,ASSLNTGGGETQY
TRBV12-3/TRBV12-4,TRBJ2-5,ASSRRAGQETQY
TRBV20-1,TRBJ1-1,SARDDRVGTEAF